Presented here are 20 T cell receptor beta chains from one specimen sequenced in a study of blood T cell repertoires in COVID-19. Some clones are missing from TCRdb's copy, which holds only in-frame ones; the method was immunoSEQ multiplex PCR. Of around 160,000 clones listed, 80% are singletons. Sequences were obtained from peripheral blood. The origin of the receptors is a man in his 60s with active or convalescent COVID-19.

J is TRBJ2-7 and V is TRBV6-1; tentative D call: TRBD1 (5 bases). V was trimmed by 3 bases and J by 4 bases, leaving 10 bases between them. CDR3 size: 13 residues. The V gene's germline CDR1 is MNHNS and CDR2 SASEGT. The CDR3: CASSEAGHYEQYF. CDR3 nucleotides: TGTGCCAGCAGTGAGGCAGGGCATTACGAGCAGTACTTC.

This sequence joins TRBV21-1 and TRBJ1-5; TRBD1, the table's D call, was not compared with the DNA. TRBV21-1 is a recognized pseudogene. The CDR3 sequence is 13 residues long. The CDR3, as DNA: TGTGCCAGCAGCGGACAGGGGCATCAGCCCCAGCATTTT. Translating gives CASSGQGHQPQHF.

This chain connects TRBV11-2 to TRBJ2-1; possible D gene TRBD1, 5 bases. Germline V gene lookup returns CDR1 SGHAT and CDR2 FQNNGV. V was cut by 0 bases and J by 7 bases, with 13 bases left in between. The CDR3 extends over 15 amino acids. The CDR3 is CASSLDRARRNEQFF. The CDR3 coding sequence is TGTGCCAGCAGCTTAGACAGGGCTAGAAGGAATGAGCAGTTCTTC.

The chain uses TRBV19 and TRBJ1-1, with TRBD1 matching 9 bases. The germline CDR1 and CDR2 sequences are LNHDA and SQIVND (reference sequence). This CDR3 is built from 15 residues. Trimming took 3 bases from V and 6 from J; bases not matched to a gene: 8. This CDR3 reads CASSIIGGQGPEAFF. The DNA of the CDR3 is TGTGCCAGTAGTATTATAGGAGGACAGGGGCCTGAAGCTTTCTTT.

The chain uses TRBV2 and TRBJ1-5; D uncertain. The CDR3 has 12 residues. Germline CDR1 and CDR2: SNHLY and FYNNEI. V gave up 6 bases and J gave up 5 bases, with 8 bases separating them. CDR3 region: CASSGEHQPQHF. In nucleotides, the CDR3 is TGTGCCAGCAGCGGAGAACATCAGCCCCAGCATTTT.

The rearrangement uses TRBV14 and TRBJ1-1; 8 nucleotides line up with TRBD1. V was pared by 3 bases and J by 1 base, with 7 bases of the junction left unmatched. Germline values: CDR1 SGHDN, CDR2 FVKESK. This CDR3 is 16 amino acids long. The chain's CDR3 is CASSQEGRGQNTEAFF. The CDR3 bases are TGTGCCAGCAGCCAGGAGGGCAGGGGGCAGAACACTGAAGCTTTCTTT.

The CDR3 spells CASSPVLNTEAFF. DNA of the CDR3: TGTGCCAGCAGCCCAGTGTTGAACACTGAAGCTTTCTTT. The V and J genes are TRBV14 and TRBJ1-1; D ambiguous. The germline V and J ends were trimmed by 4 bases and 0 bases, with 6 bases remaining between them. The CDR3 loop spans 13 amino acids. Germline CDR1 is SGHDN and CDR2 is FVKESK.

This clone was recorded only once. The rearrangement uses TRBV5-4 and TRBJ1-6, with TRBD1 identical over 9 bases. Germline loops: CDR1 SGHNT, CDR2 YYREEE (reference sequence). J lost 10 bases, V lost 0 bases, and 11 bases had no gene match. The CDR3 totals 17 residues. The CDR3 is CASSLDLGTGLGSPLHF. The DNA of the CDR3 is TGTGCCAGCAGCTTGGATCTAGGGACAGGGCTTGGGTCACCCCTCCACTTT.

V usage is TRBV3-1 (or the pseudogene TRBV3-2) and J usage is TRBJ2-7; D is perhaps TRBD2 (5 bases). V dropped 6 bases and J dropped 7 bases, with 10 bases sitting between them. The CDR3 extends over 11 amino acids. Germline CDR1 LGHDT, CDR2 YNNKEL (reference sequence). CDR3 sequence reads: CASRGAEEQYF. The CDR3 DNA follows: TGTGCCAGCAGAGGAGCGGAAGAGCAGTACTTC.

Of note for this clone: In the same sample, other DNA sequences code for this CDR3. The chain employs TRBV7-2 and TRBJ2-7; D remains ambiguous. The CDR3 spans 12 residues. V lost 1 base and J lost 3, with 4 bases in between. Looked up from germline, CDR1 is SGHTA and CDR2 is FQGNSA. CDR3 sequence reads: CASSLDYYEQYF. The CDR3 nucleotides are TGTGCCAGCAGCTTAGACTACTACGAGCAGTACTTC.

The rearrangement links TRBV7-9 to TRBJ2-5, with 8 bases aligning to TRBD2. V dropped 6 bases and J dropped 0; count of bases not matched to a gene: 3. This CDR3 spans 14 amino acids. Germline CDR1 SEHNR, CDR2 FQNEAQ (reference sequence). CDR3 nucleotide sequence: TGTGCCAGCAGTAGCGGGGTGGACCAAGAGACCCAGTACTTC. It specifies CASSSGVDQETQYF.

The genes are TRBV6-5 and TRBJ1-1; 9 nucleotides line up with TRBD1. The CDR3 length is 15 residues. V lost 5 bases and J lost 4; bases outside the gene matches: 8. CDR1 is MNHEY, CDR2 SVGAGI, per germline. Here the CDR3 DNA reads TGTGCCAGCAGTAAGGGACAGGGTAGTACCACTGAAGCTTTCTTT. Amino acids: CASSKGQGSTTEAFF.

This chain connects TRBV28 to TRBJ2-7; 8 bases match TRBD1. This CDR3 has 11 residues. Germline V gene lookup returns CDR1 MDHEN and CDR2 SYDVKM. Trimming removed 8 bases from V and 6 bases from J; junction bases left unmatched: 3. CDR3 sequence (DNA): TGTGCCAGCGGACAGGGTTTCGAGCAGTACTTC. Encoded protein: CASGQGFEQYF.

This clone was recorded once. The genes are TRBV9 and TRBJ1-1, with 8 bases fitting TRBD1. The CDR3 is 14 residues long. Germline loops: CDR1 SGDLS, CDR2 YYNGEE. J gave up 6 bases and V 0 bases, and 4 bases lay outside the gene matches. CDR3 sequence reads: CASSVDGRGPEAFF. CDR3 nucleotide sequence: TGTGCCAGCAGCGTAGATGGCAGGGGGCCTGAAGCTTTCTTT.

This chain links TRBV6-6 with TRBJ1-2, with D tentatively TRBD1 (5 bases). The V end lost 3 bases, the J end lost 7 bases, and 18 bases lay between the germline ends. This CDR3 is built from 15 residues. The germline V gene encodes CDR1 MNHNY and CDR2 SVGAGI (reference sequence). The CDR3 sequence: CASSYLSQGSGGYTF. CDR3 nucleotide sequence: TGTGCCAGCAGTTATTTATCTCAGGGTTCGGGTGGCTACACCTTC.

V and J are TRBV4-3 and TRBJ2-3; TRBD1 is a possible D gene (5 bases). The germline V and J ends were trimmed by 0 bases and 0 bases, with 16 bases remaining between them. CDR1 and CDR2 (germline): LGHNA, YSLEER. This CDR3 comprises 18 residues. Written as DNA, the CDR3 is TGCGCCAGCAGCCAAGAGCCAGACAGCTTTGTTAGCACAGATACGCAGTATTTT. This encodes CASSQEPDSFVSTDTQYF.

V usage is TRBV19 and J usage is TRBJ1-5; D is unresolved. V lost 6 bases and J 0 bases, leaving 12 bases between the germline ends. This CDR3 spans 15 amino acids. Germline CDR1 LNHDA, CDR2 SQIVND (reference sequence). CDR3 in amino acids: CASRYSRYSNQPQHF. The CDR3 nucleotides read TGTGCCAGTAGGTACAGTCGATATAGCAATCAGCCCCAGCATTTT.

The V and J genes are TRBV6-5 and TRBJ2-7; 7 nucleotides match TRBD1. Germline trimming cut 6 bases from V and 4 bases from J; bases unmatched to any gene: 3. This CDR3 spans 12 amino acids. CDR1 is MNHEY and CDR2 is SVGAGI in the germline V gene. In nucleotides, the CDR3 is TGTGCCAGCAGGGGGACAGATTACGAGCAGTACTTC. Amino acid sequence: CASRGTDYEQYF.

CDR3 DNA sequence: TGCGCCAGCAAGGTCGGACTAGCGGGAGAGTACGGGGAGCTGTTTTTT. Protein: CASKVGLAGEYGELFF. The chain is built from TRBV10-1 and TRBJ2-2, with TRBD2 identical over 13 bases. CDR3 length equals 16 residues. The V gene's germline CDR1 is WNHNN and CDR2 SYGVQD (reference sequence). Trimming at V came to 7 bases and at J to 7 bases, leaving 9 bases not matched to a gene.

This rearrangement joins TRBV7-7 to TRBJ2-1, with a tentative D call TRBD1 (6 bases). Trimming took off 1 base at V and 8 bases at J, with 18 bases between the two ends. The CDR3 totals 16 residues. CDR1 SSHAT and CDR2 FNYEAQ come from the germline V gene (reference sequence). CDR3 protein: CASSLGDRPGVHEQFF. The CDR3 DNA is TGTGCCAGCAGCTTAGGAGACCGACCAGGGGTACATGAGCAGTTCTTC.